These T cell receptor beta chains were read from a single sample in a study of blood T cell repertoires in COVID-19. TCRdb's table, derived via immunoSEQ multiplex PCR, lists solely in-frame clones and lacks some. This table holds about 210,000 clones, about 86% found once. The sequencing sample was made of peripheral blood. These receptors all come from a woman between 65 and 79 years old with acute or convalescent COVID-19. CDR3s include the opening cysteine and the closing phenylalanine or tryptophan. Fields, in order: V gene, clone size, J gene, D gene, CDR3 DNA, CDR3 protein. D genes are given only for firm matches. Clone size is shown for a subset of rows, as once, few, many or a class of expanded clone.

v_gene: TRBV10-2; abundance: once; j_gene: TRBJ1-1; d_gene: -; CDR3nt: TGCGCCAGCAGTCAACAGGCTCGGAACACTGAAGCTTTCTTT; CDR3aa: CASSQQARNTEAFF
v_gene: TRBV6-2/TRBV6-3; abundance: -; j_gene: TRBJ1-1; d_gene: -; CDR3nt: TGTGCCAGCAGTTTGAGGCGCCAAAACACTGAAGCTTTCTTT; CDR3aa: CASSLRRQNTEAFF
v_gene: TRBV6-5; abundance: once; j_gene: TRBJ1-2; d_gene: TRBD1; CDR3nt: TGTGCCAGCAGTTACTCGACAGGGACAGCTGGCTACACCTTC; CDR3aa: CASSYSTGTAGYTF
v_gene: TRBV28; abundance: few; j_gene: TRBJ2-7; d_gene: TRBD1; CDR3nt: TGTGCCAGCAGTCCACAGGGGGCCAACTACGAGCAGTACTTC; CDR3aa: CASSPQGANYEQYF
v_gene: TRBV14; abundance: -; j_gene: TRBJ2-7; d_gene: TRBD2; CDR3nt: TGTGCCAGCAGCCATCTCGGGGGGGCTAGCGAGCAGTACTTC; CDR3aa: CASSHLGGASEQYF
v_gene: TRBV6-5; abundance: -; j_gene: TRBJ1-2; d_gene: -; CDR3nt: TGTGCCAGCAGTTACTCTGTCTCTAACTATGGCTACACCTTC; CDR3aa: CASSYSVSNYGYTF
v_gene: TRBV18; abundance: -; j_gene: TRBJ1-5; d_gene: -; CDR3nt: TGTGCCAGCCAAGGGGGACGGAATCAGCCCCAGCATTTT; CDR3aa: CASQGGRNQPQHF
v_gene: TRBV7-2; abundance: -; j_gene: TRBJ2-7; d_gene: TRBD2; CDR3nt: TGTGCCAGCAGCTATAGGGGGGCTAGCGGGAGTTCCTTATACGAGCAGTACTTC; CDR3aa: CASSYRGASGSSLYEQYF
v_gene: TRBV18; abundance: -; j_gene: TRBJ1-3; d_gene: -; CDR3nt: TGTGCCAGCTCACCGCGGCAACACGTAACCTCTGGAAACACCATATATTTT; CDR3aa: CASSPRQHVTSGNTIYF
v_gene: TRBV18; abundance: -; j_gene: TRBJ1-3; d_gene: -; CDR3nt: TGTGCCAGCTCACCACCCTTCTCTGGAAACACCATATATTTT; CDR3aa: CASSPPFSGNTIYF
v_gene: TRBV5-1; abundance: -; j_gene: TRBJ1-1; d_gene: -; CDR3nt: TGCGCCAGCAGCCTCATCGGGGACACTGAAGCTTTCTTT; CDR3aa: CASSLIGDTEAFF
v_gene: TRBV28; abundance: -; j_gene: TRBJ2-1; d_gene: TRBD2; CDR3nt: TGTGCCAGCAGTCGGAGGCGGGGGGACTACAATGAGCAGTTCTTC; CDR3aa: CASSRRRGDYNEQFF
v_gene: TRBV28; abundance: -; j_gene: TRBJ2-6; d_gene: -; CDR3nt: TGTGCCAGCAGTTTATTCGGGGACTCTGGGGCCAACGTCCTGACTTTC; CDR3aa: CASSLFGDSGANVLTF
v_gene: TRBV7-3; abundance: -; j_gene: TRBJ2-3; d_gene: -; CDR3nt: TGTGCCAGCGCCATGGGTTCGGGAGCGAACACAGATACGCAGTATTTT; CDR3aa: CASAMGSGANTDTQYF
v_gene: TRBV28; abundance: -; j_gene: TRBJ1-4; d_gene: -; CDR3nt: TGTGCCAGCAGTGGCCTATCCCCGGGAGCAACTAATGAAAAACTGTTTTTT; CDR3aa: CASSGLSPGATNEKLFF
v_gene: TRBV7-3; abundance: -; j_gene: TRBJ1-2; d_gene: -; CDR3nt: TGTGCCAGCACCCCTGGGTCAGGGAACTATGGCTACACCTTC; CDR3aa: CASTPGSGNYGYTF
v_gene: TRBV5-4; abundance: -; j_gene: TRBJ2-2; d_gene: TRBD2; CDR3nt: TGTGCCAGCAGCACAAGACTAGCCCGGGAGCTGTTTTTT; CDR3aa: CASSTRLARELFF
v_gene: TRBV19; abundance: -; j_gene: TRBJ1-4; d_gene: -; CDR3nt: TGTGCCAGTAGACCCGCAAACAGGGCAACTAATGAAAAACTGTTTTTT; CDR3aa: CASRPANRATNEKLFF
v_gene: TRBV19; abundance: -; j_gene: TRBJ1-1; d_gene: -; CDR3nt: TGTGCCAGTAGTATAGCAGGGATGAACACTGAAGCTTTCTTT; CDR3aa: CASSIAGMNTEAFF
v_gene: TRBV2; abundance: -; j_gene: TRBJ1-6; d_gene: -; CDR3nt: TGTGCCAGCAAGAGGGGGGGGCACTCACCCCTCCACTTT; CDR3aa: CASKRGGHSPLHF
v_gene: TRBV7-3; abundance: -; j_gene: TRBJ2-1; d_gene: TRBD2; CDR3nt: TGTGCCAGCAGCCCCCGTATCCTAGCGGGGGCCTACAATGAGCAGTTCTTC; CDR3aa: CASSPRILAGAYNEQFF
v_gene: TRBV19; abundance: -; j_gene: TRBJ2-1; d_gene: TRBD1; CDR3nt: TGTGCCAGTAGTCCGACAGGGATCACCAATGAGCAGTTCTTC; CDR3aa: CASSPTGITNEQFF
v_gene: TRBV2; abundance: once; j_gene: TRBJ2-6; d_gene: -; CDR3nt: TGTGCCAGCAGGACTAGCTCTGGGGCCAACGTCCTGACTTTC; CDR3aa: CASRTSSGANVLTF
v_gene: TRBV2; abundance: few; j_gene: TRBJ1-2; d_gene: -; CDR3nt: TGTGCCAGCAGTGAACAGGCCTATGGCTACACCTTC; CDR3aa: CASSEQAYGYTF
v_gene: TRBV27; abundance: -; j_gene: TRBJ2-7; d_gene: TRBD2; CDR3nt: TGTGCCAGCAGTCTTAGCGAAGGGGAGGGCTACGAGCAGTACTTC; CDR3aa: CASSLSEGEGYEQYF
v_gene: TRBV2; abundance: -; j_gene: TRBJ2-7; d_gene: TRBD1; CDR3nt: TGTGCCAGCACCCGACAGGGGTTGTCCTCCTACGAGCAGTACTTC; CDR3aa: CASTRQGLSSYEQYF
v_gene: TRBV7-8; abundance: -; j_gene: TRBJ2-7; d_gene: TRBD2; CDR3nt: TGTGCCAGCAGCTTAGTCGGGACTAGCAGCTACGAGCAGTACTTC; CDR3aa: CASSLVGTSSYEQYF
v_gene: TRBV19; abundance: -; j_gene: TRBJ1-1; d_gene: -; CDR3nt: TGTGCCAGTAGTACTTACAGGAACACTGAAGCTTTCTTT; CDR3aa: CASSTYRNTEAFF